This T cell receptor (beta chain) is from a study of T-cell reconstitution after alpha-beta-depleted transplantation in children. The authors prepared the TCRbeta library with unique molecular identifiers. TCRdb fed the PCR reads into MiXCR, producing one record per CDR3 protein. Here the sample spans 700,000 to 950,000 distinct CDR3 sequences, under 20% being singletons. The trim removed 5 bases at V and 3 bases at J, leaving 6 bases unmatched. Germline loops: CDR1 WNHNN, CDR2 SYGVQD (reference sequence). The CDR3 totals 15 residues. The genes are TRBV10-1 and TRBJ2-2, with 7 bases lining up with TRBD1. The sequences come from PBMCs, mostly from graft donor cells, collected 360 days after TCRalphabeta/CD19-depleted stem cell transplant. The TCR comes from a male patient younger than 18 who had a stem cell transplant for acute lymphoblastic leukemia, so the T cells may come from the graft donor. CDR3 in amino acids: CASSPYTGDTGELFF. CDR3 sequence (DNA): TGCGCCAGCAGTCCCTACACAGGGGACACCGGGGAGCTGTTTTTT.